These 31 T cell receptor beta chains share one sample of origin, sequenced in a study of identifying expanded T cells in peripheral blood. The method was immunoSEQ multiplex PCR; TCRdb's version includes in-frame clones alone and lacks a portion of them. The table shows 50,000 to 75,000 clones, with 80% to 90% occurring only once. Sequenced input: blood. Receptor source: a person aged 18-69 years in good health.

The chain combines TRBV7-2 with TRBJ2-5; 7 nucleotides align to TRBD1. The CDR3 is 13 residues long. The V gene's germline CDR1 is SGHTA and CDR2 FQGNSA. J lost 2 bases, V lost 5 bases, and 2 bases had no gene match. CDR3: CASSGGQQETQYF. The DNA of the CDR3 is TGTGCCAGCAGCGGGGGACAGCAAGAGACCCAGTACTTC.

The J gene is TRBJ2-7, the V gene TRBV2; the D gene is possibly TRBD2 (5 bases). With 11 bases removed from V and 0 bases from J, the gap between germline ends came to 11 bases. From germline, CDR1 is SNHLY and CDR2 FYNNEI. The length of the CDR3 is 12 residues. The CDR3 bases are TGTGCCGGCGGGTCCCTCTCCTACGAGCAGTACTTC. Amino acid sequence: CAGGSLSYEQYF.

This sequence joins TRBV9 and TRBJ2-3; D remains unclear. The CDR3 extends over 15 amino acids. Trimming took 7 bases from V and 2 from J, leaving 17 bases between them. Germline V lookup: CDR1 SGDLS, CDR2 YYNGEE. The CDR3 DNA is TGTGCCAGCGGCCAACGGACGTCTCCCACAGATACGCAGTATTTT. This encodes CASGQRTSPTDTQYF.

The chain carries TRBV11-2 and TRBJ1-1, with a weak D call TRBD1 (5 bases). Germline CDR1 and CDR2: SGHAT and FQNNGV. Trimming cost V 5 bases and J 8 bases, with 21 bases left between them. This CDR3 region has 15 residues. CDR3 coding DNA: TGTGCCAGCAGCCCCCGCGCAGGGTGGGTCCCCGAAGCTTTCTTT. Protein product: CASSPRAGWVPEAFF.

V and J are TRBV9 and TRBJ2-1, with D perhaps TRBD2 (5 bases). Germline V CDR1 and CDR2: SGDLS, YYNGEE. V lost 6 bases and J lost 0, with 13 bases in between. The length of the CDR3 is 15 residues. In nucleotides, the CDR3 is TGTGCCAGCACACCTACTGGGAGCTCCTACAATGAGCAGTTCTTC. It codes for CASTPTGSSYNEQFF.

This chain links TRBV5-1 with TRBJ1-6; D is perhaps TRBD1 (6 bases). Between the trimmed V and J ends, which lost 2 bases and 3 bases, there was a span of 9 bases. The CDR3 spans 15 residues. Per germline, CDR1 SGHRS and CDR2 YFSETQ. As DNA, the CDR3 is TGCGCCAGCAGCTTCGGACAGAGCTATAATTCACCCCTCCACTTT. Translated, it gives CASSFGQSYNSPLHF.

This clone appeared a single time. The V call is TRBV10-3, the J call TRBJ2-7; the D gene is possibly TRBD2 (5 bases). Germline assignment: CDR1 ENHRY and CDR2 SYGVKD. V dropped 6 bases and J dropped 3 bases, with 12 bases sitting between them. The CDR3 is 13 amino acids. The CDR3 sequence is CAISDGDRYEQYF. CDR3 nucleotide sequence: TGTGCCATCAGCGACGGGGATCGCTACGAGCAGTACTTC.

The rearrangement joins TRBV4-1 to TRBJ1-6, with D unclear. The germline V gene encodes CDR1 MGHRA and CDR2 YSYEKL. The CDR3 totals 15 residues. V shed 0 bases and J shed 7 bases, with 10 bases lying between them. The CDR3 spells CASSQDGTRNSPLHF. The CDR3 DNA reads TGCGCCAGCAGCCAAGACGGAACCAGAAATTCACCCCTCCACTTT.

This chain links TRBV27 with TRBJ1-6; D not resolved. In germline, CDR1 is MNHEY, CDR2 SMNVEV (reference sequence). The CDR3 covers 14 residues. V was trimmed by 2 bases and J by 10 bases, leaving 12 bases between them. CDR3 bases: TGTGCCAGCAGTTTACGCCCCTTTAGCTCACCCCTCCACTTT. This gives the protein CASSLRPFSSPLHF.

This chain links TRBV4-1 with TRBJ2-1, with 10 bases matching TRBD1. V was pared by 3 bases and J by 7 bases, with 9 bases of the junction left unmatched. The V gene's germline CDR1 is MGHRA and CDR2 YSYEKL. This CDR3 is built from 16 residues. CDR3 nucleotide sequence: TGCGCCAGCAGCCACGCTAGGACAGGGGGGGCGAATGAGCAGTTCTTC. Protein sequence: CASSHARTGGANEQFF.

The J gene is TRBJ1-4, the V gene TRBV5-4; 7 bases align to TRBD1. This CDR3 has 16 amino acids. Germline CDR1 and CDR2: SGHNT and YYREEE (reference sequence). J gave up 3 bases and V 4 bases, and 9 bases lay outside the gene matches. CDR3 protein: CASSLLGGEANEKLFF. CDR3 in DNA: TGTGCCAGCAGCCTCCTAGGGGGCGAGGCTAATGAAAAACTGTTTTTT.

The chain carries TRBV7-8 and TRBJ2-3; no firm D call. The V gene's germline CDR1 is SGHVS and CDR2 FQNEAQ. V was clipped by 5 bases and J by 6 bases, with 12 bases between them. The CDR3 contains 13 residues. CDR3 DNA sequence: TGTGCCAGCAGCACCGAGGTCGGGGATACGCAGTATTTT. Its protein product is CASSTEVGDTQYF.

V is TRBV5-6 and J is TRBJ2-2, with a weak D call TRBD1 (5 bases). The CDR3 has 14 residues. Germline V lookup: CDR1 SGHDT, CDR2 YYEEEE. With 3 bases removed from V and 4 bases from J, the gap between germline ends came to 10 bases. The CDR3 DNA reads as TGTGCCAGCAGCTCCAGGGTTGGCACCGGGGAGCTGTTTTTT. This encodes CASSSRVGTGELFF.

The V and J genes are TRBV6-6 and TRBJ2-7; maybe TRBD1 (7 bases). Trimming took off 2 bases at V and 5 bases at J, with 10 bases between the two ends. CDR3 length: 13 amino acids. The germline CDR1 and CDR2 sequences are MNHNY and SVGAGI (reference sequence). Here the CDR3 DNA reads TGTGCCAGCAGTTACGGAGGGACAGACGAGCAGTACTTC. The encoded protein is CASSYGGTDEQYF.

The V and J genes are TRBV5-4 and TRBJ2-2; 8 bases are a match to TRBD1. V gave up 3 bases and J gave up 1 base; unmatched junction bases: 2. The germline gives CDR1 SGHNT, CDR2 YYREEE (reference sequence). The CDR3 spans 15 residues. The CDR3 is CASSWGTGNTGELFF. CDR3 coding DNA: TGTGCCAGCAGCTGGGGGACAGGGAACACCGGGGAGCTGTTTTTT.

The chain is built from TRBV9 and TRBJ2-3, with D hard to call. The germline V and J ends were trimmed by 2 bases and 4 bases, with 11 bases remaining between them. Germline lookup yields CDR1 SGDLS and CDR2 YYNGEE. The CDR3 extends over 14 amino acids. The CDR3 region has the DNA TGTGCCAGCAGCGTTCATCAGAGATCAGATACGCAGTATTTT. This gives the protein CASSVHQRSDTQYF.

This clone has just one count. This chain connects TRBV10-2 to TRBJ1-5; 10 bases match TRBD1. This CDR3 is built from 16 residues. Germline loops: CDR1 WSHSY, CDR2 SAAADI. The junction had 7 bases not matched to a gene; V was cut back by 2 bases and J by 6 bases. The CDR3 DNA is TGCGCCAGCAGTGAGCCTCGGACAGGGGGTGGTCAGCCCCAGCATTTT. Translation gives CASSEPRTGGGQPQHF.

The CDR3 protein is CASSLEAGTSTDTQYF. The CDR3 region has the DNA TGTGCCAGCAGCTTGGAGGCCGGAACTAGCACAGATACGCAGTATTTT. The genes are TRBV5-6 and TRBJ2-3, with D uncertain. The ends were cut back, 0 bases at V and 0 bases at J, with 11 bases in the middle. The CDR3 has 16 residues. Germline V lookup: CDR1 SGHDT, CDR2 YYEEEE.

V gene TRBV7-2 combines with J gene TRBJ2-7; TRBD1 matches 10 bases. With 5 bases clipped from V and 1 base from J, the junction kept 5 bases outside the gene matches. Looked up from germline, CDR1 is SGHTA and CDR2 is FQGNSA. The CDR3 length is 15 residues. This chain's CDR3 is CASSKGQGLSYEQYF. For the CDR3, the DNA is TGTGCCAGCAGCAAGGGACAGGGGCTGTCCTACGAGCAGTACTTC.

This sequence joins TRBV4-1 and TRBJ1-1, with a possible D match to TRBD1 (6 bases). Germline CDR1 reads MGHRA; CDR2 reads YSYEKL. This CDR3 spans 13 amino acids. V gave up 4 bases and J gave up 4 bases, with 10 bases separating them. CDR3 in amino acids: CASSPDSGTEAFF. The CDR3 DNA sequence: TGCGCCAGCAGCCCGGACAGCGGCACTGAAGCTTTCTTT.

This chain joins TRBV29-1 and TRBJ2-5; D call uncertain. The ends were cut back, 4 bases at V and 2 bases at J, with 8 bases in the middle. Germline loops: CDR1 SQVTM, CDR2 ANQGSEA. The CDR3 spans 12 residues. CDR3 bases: TGCAGCGTTGGTCGGCCGCAAGAGACCCAGTACTTC. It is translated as CSVGRPQETQYF.

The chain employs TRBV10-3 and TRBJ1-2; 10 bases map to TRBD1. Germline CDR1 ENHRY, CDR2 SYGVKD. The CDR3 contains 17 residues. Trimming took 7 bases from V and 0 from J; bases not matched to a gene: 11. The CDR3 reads CAITESLGTGANYGYTF. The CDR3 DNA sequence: TGTGCCATCACCGAGTCGTTAGGGACAGGGGCTAACTATGGCTACACCTTC.

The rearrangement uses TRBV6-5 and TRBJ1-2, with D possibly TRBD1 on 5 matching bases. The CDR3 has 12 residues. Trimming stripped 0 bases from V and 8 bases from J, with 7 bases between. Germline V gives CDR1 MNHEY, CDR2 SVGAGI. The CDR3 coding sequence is TGTGCCAGCAGTTACTCGAGACAGGGCTACACCTTC. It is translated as CASSYSRQGYTF.

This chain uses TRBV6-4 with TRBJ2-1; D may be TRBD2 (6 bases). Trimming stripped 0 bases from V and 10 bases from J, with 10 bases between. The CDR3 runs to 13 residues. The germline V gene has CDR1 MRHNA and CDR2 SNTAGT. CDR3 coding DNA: TGTGCCAGCAGTGACTCCGAGCGGGCCGAGCAGTTCTTC. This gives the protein CASSDSERAEQFF.

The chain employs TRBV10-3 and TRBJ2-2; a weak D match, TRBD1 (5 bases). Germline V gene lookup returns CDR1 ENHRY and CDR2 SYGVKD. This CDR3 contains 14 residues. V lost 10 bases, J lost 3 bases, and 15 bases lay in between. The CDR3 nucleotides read TGTGCCACGACAGCCGTCCCGGACACCGGGGAGCTGTTTTTT. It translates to CATTAVPDTGELFF.

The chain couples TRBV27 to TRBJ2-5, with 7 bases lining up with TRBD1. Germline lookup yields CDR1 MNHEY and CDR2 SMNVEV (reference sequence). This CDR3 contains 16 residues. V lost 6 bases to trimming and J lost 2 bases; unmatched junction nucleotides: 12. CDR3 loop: CASSVVQGVGQETQYF. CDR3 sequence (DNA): TGTGCCAGCAGCGTCGTTCAGGGGGTCGGGCAAGAGACCCAGTACTTC.

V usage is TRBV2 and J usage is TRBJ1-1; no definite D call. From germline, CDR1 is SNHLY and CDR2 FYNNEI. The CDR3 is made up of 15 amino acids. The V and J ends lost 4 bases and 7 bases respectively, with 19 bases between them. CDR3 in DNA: TGTGCCAGCAGTGTCAAAAGGGCCTTAAGCTATGAAGCTTTCTTT. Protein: CASSVKRALSYEAFF.

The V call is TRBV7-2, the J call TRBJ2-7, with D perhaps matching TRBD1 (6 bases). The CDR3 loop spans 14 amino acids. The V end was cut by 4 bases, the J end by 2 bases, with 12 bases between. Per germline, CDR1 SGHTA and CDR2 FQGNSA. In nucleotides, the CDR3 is TGTGCCAGCAGCTCTGACAGGAGTACCTACGAGCAGTACTTC. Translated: CASSSDRSTYEQYF.

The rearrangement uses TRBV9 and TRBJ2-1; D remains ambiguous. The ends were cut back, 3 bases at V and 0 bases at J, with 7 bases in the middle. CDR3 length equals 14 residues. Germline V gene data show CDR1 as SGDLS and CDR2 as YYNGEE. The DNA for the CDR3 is TGTGCCAGCAGCGGTCCTAGCTCCTACAATGAGCAGTTCTTC. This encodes CASSGPSSYNEQFF.

This CDR3 is CASSYRQGGGYTF. The CDR3 DNA reads as TGTGCCAGCAGTTATCGACAGGGTGGGGGCTACACCTTC. This rearrangement joins TRBV6-5 to TRBJ1-2; 7 bases line up with TRBD1. Germline lookup yields CDR1 MNHEY and CDR2 SVGAGI. The CDR3 contains 13 residues. V lost 3 bases and J lost 8; bases outside the gene matches: 6.

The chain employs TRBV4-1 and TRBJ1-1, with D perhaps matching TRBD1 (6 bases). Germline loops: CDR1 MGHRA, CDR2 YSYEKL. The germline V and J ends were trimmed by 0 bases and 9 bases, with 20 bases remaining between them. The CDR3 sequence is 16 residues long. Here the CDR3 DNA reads TGCGCCAGCAGCCAAGACGCCCTCCGGGGACAAGTCAAAGCTTTCTTT. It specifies CASSQDALRGQVKAFF.